Listed below are T cell receptor beta chains from one sample, sequenced in a study of control samples from healthy donors and cancer patients. The assay was immunoSEQ multiplex PCR, and TCRdb's table has in-frame clones only and misses some. There are approximately 190,000 clones in the sample; about 89% occur only once, and roughly 1.9% lies in the top ten. The sequenced sample was blood. The receptors were gathered from a man aged 25 to 40 in good health. Both conserved end residues are part of each CDR3. The D gene is left open where the match is weak. Clone size is shown for a subset of rows, as once, few, many or a class of expanded clone.

cdr3_length d_call j_call clone_size v_call cdr3_nt cdr3_aa
15 NA TRBJ2-3 NA TRBV29-1 TGCAGCGTTGGATACAGTTCGGGAAGTGCAGATACGCAGTATTTT CSVGYSSGSADTQYF
14 NA TRBJ1-2 NA TRBV10-2 TGCGCCAGCAGTGAGTCGGACAGACTATATGGCTACACCTTC CASSESDRLYGYTF
15 NA TRBJ1-3 NA TRBV6-6 TGTGCCAGCAGTTACGATCCAGGGACTGGAAACACCATATATTTT CASSYDPGTGNTIYF
16 TRBD1 TRBJ1-3 NA TRBV3-1/TRBV3-2 TGTGCCAGCAGCCAAGACGGTATCAGGGGGCGAAACACCATATATTTT CASSQDGIRGRNTIYF
12 NA TRBJ1-2 NA TRBV6-5 TGTGCCAGCATGGAAAGGCAAAGCGGCTACACCTTC CASMERQSGYTF
15 TRBD2 TRBJ2-1 NA TRBV4-1 TGCGCCAGCAGCCAAGATTCACGGGGGGACAATGAGCAGTTCTTC CASSQDSRGDNEQFF
14 TRBD1 TRBJ2-5 NA TRBV11-1 TGTGCCAGCAGCCGCGACAGGGCCCAAGAGACCCAGTACTTC CASSRDRAQETQYF
14 NA TRBJ1-6 NA TRBV7-6 TGTGCCAGCAGCCGGGACGGGGAAAATTCACCCCTCCACTTT CASSRDGENSPLHF
16 NA TRBJ1-2 NA TRBV7-8 TGTGCCAGCAGCTCCGGACAGACAAGCATTAACTATGGCTACACCTTC CASSSGQTSINYGYTF
15 TRBD1 TRBJ2-1 NA TRBV15 TGTGCCACCAGCTGGGGACAGGGCAACTACAATGAGCAGTTCTTC CATSWGQGNYNEQFF
18 NA TRBJ2-2 NA TRBV9 TGTGCCAGCAGCGTAGGTCCCAATATGCGGCCTCCCACCGGGGAGCTGTTTTTT CASSVGPNMRPPTGELFF
15 TRBD2 TRBJ2-7 NA TRBV5-4 TGTGCCAGCAGCACCTATAGCGGGGGATCCTACGAGCAGTACTTC CASSTYSGGSYEQYF
14 TRBD1 TRBJ1-1 NA TRBV2 TGTGCCAGCACCAGAGGACAGGGGAACACTGAAGCTTTCTTT CASTRGQGNTEAFF
15 TRBD1 TRBJ1-2 NA TRBV10-3 TGTGCCATCAGCTCCTCACAGGGGAAGTCCTACGGCTACACCTTC CAISSSQGKSYGYTF
12 NA TRBJ2-3 NA TRBV10-1 TGCGCCAGCAGTGAGTCTACAGATACGCAGTATTTT CASSESTDTQYF
14 TRBD2 TRBJ2-1 NA TRBV6-5 TGTGCCAGCAGTTTCGGGACTAGGAGGGTTGAGCAGTTCTTC CASSFGTRRVEQFF
14 TRBD1 TRBJ1-1 NA TRBV7-2 TGTGCCAGCAGTCCGTCGACAGGGAGGACTGAAGCTTTCTTT CASSPSTGRTEAFF
15 NA TRBJ1-1 NA TRBV5-1 TGCGCCAGCAGCTGGGACGGGACGGTGAACACTGAAGCTTTCTTT CASSWDGTVNTEAFF
17 NA TRBJ2-1 NA TRBV24-1 TGTGCCACCAGTGATGGCCATCACCGGGACCCTTACAATGAGCAGTTCTTC CATSDGHHRDPYNEQFF
14 NA TRBJ1-1 NA TRBV18 TGTGCCAGCTCACCCAACGGGGGAGACACTGAAGCTTTCTTT CASSPNGGDTEAFF
16 TRBD1 TRBJ1-5 once TRBV10-3 TGTGCCATCAGTGGAAATTATATGACAGGGGGTCAGCCCCAGCATTTT CAISGNYMTGGQPQHF
16 TRBD1 TRBJ1-2 NA TRBV6-1 TGTGCCAGCAGTGAAGTGGAACCGGGACAGGGGTACGGCTACACCTTC CASSEVEPGQGYGYTF
17 TRBD1 TRBJ1-3 NA TRBV18 TGTGCCAGCTCACCGCAGACAGGGATGACCTCTGGAAACACCATATATTTT CASSPQTGMTSGNTIYF
15 TRBD2 TRBJ2-3 once TRBV9 TGTGCCAGCAGCGCTAGCGGGGGGGCCGCAGATACGCAGTATTTT CASSASGGAADTQYF
17 TRBD2 TRBJ2-1 NA TRBV4-1 TGCGCCAGCAGCCAAGACCCAGGGACTAGCGGACACAATGAGCAGTTCTTC CASSQDPGTSGHNEQFF
15 TRBD1 TRBJ1-5 once TRBV5-1 TGCGCCAGCAGCCCGGGACAGGGTGGGAATCAGCCCCAGCATTTT CASSPGQGGNQPQHF
13 TRBD1 TRBJ1-5 once TRBV24-1 TGTGCCACCAGCGGACAGGGACTTCAGCCCCAGCATTTT CATSGQGLQPQHF
17 TRBD1 TRBJ1-3 once TRBV5-1 TGCGCCAGCAGCTTGGCCGGGACAGGGGGCTCTGGAAACACCATATATTTT CASSLAGTGGSGNTIYF
16 NA TRBJ2-3 NA TRBV30 TGTGCCTGGAGTACCTGGGACCTAGGGAGGACAGATACGCAGTATTTT CAWSTWDLGRTDTQYF
15 NA TRBJ1-2 NA TRBV3-1/TRBV3-2 TGTGCCAGCAGCCGCCCACTTATCTCAGGGTATGGCTACACCTTC CASSRPLISGYGYTF
17 NA TRBJ1-4 NA TRBV7-9 TGTGCCAGCAGCCCTCCCCCCGCCAGGGACAACAATGAAAAACTGTTTTTT CASSPPPARDNNEKLFF